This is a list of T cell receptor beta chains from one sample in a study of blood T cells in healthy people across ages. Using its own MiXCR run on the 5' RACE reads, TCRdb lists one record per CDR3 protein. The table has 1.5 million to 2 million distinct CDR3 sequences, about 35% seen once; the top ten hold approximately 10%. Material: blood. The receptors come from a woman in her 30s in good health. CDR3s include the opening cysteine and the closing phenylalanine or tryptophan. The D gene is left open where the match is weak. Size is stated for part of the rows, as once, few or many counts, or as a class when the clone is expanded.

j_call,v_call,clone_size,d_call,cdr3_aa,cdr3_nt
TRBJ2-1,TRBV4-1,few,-,CASSQVYRSEQFF,TGCGCCAGCAGCCAAGTTTACAGATCTGAGCAGTTCTTC
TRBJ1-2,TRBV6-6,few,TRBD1,CASSYRSGRQGFIGYTF,TGTGCCAGCAGTTACCGGTCAGGGAGACAGGGGTTTATTGGCTACACCTTC
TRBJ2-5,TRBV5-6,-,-,CASSAFVPGETQYF,TGTGCCAGCAGCGCGTTTGTCCCTGGGGAGACCCAGTACTTC
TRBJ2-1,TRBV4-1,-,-,CASSQEPGVSYNEQFF,TGCGCCAGCAGCCAAGAACCAGGGGTGTCCTACAATGAGCAGTTCTTC
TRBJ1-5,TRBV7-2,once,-,CASSFSGVVWPQHF,TGTGCCAGCAGCTTTTCTGGGGTTGTGTGGCCCCAGCATTTT
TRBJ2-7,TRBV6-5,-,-,CASSKDYSSYEQYF,TGTGCCAGCAGTAAGGACTATAGCTCCTACGAGCAGTACTTC
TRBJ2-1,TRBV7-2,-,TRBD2,CASRKGLAESNEQFF,TGTGCCAGCAGAAAAGGACTAGCGGAGAGCAATGAGCAGTTCTTC
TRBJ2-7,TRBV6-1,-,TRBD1,CASSETGTGWEQYF,TGTGCCAGCAGTGAAACTGGGACAGGGTGGGAGCAGTACTTC
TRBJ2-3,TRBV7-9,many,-,CASNPSGSTDTQYF,TGTGCCAGCAACCCGAGCGGGAGCACAGATACGCAGTATTTT
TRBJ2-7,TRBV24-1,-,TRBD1,CATSDSTGGRTTEQYF,TGTGCCACCAGTGACTCGACAGGGGGACGCACGACGGAGCAGTACTTC
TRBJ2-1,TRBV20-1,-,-,CSALGGLARLENEQFF,TGCAGTGCCCTGGGTGGCCTAGCGCGACTCGAGAATGAGCAGTTCTTC
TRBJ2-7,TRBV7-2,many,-,CASSRSTGLGQYF,TGTGCCAGCAGCCGATCAACCGGTCTAGGGCAGTACTTC
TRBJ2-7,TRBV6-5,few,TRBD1,CASSYSPGGSYEQYF,TGTGCCAGCAGTTACAGTCCAGGGGGATCCTACGAGCAGTACTTC
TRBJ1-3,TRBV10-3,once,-,CAILQQLSGNTIYF,TGTGCCATTTTACAGCAACTCTCTGGAAACACCATATATTTT
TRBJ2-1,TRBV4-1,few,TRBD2,CASSQESSGGANEQFF,TGCGCCAGCAGCCAAGAAAGTAGCGGGGGGGCAAATGAGCAGTTCTTC
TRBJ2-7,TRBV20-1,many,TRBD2,CSAGGGRVTYEQYF,TGCAGTGCTGGCGGGGGGCGCGTTACCTACGAGCAGTACTTC
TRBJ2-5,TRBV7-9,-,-,CASSFEAVELYF,TGTGCCAGCAGCTTCGAGGCGGTCGAGCTGTACTTC
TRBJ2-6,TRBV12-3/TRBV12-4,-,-,CAVNSGANVLTF,TGTGCCGTAAACTCTGGGGCCAACGTCCTGACTTTC
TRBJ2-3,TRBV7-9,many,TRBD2,CASSLVAGGLKDTQYF,TGTGCCAGCAGCTTGGTAGCGGGGGGGCTGAAAGATACGCAGTATTTT
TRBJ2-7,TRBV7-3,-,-,CASSLSHGNYEQYF,TGTGCCAGCAGCTTATCTCACGGTAACTACGAGCAGTACTTC
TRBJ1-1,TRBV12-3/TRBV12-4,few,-,CASPSPQDSGWKNTEAFF,TGTGCCAGTCCCTCCCCTCAGGATAGTGGATGGAAGAACACTGAAGCTTTCTTT
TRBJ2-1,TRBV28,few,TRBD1,CASSSGTGMRDEQFF,TGTGCCAGCAGCTCCGGGACAGGGATGCGAGATGAGCAGTTCTTC
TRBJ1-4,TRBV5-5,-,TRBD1,CASSAWTGYNEKLFF,TGTGCCAGCAGCGCCTGGACAGGATATAATGAAAAACTGTTTTTT
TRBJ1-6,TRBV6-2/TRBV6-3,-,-,CASSYMMGTYNSPLHF,TGTGCCAGCAGTTATATGATGGGAACCTATAATTCACCCCTCCACTTT
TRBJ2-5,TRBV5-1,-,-,CASSLEGLSGETQYF,TGCGCCAGCAGCTTGGAAGGGCTATCCGGGGAGACCCAGTACTTC
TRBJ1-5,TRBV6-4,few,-,CASSPNRDQQPQHF,TGTGCCAGCAGCCCCAACAGGGATCAACAGCCCCAGCATTTT
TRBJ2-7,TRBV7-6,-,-,CASRERVTYEQYF,TGTGCCAGCAGGGAGCGGGTTACCTACGAGCAGTACTTC
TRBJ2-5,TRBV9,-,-,CASSVLGIWRETQYF,TGTGCCAGCAGCGTATTGGGCATTTGGAGGGAGACCCAGTACTTC
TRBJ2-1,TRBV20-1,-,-,CSARVAGGSSYNGQFF,TGCAGTGCTAGAGTGGCAGGTGGGAGCTCCTACAATGGGCAGTTCTTC
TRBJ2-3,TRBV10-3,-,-,CAISHLADTQYF,TGTGCCATCAGCCACCTAGCGGATACGCAGTATTTT
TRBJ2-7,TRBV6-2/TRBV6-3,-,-,CASSYAVERLSYEQYF,TGTGCCAGCAGTTACGCTGTGGAACGCCTTTCCTACGAGCAGTACTTC
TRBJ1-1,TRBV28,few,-,CASSPLYGRTSTEAFF,TGTGCCAGCAGCCCTCTTTACGGGAGGACGAGTACTGAAGCTTTCTTT
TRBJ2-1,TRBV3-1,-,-,CASSPPFRATEQFF,TGTGCCAGCAGCCCCCCCTTCCGCGCGACTGAGCAGTTCTTC
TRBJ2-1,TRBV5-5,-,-,CASTPFADSSYNEQFF,TGTGCCAGCACCCCGTTCGCGGATAGCTCCTACAATGAGCAGTTCTTC
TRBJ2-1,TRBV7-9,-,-,CASSYGPQTNNEQFF,TGTGCCAGCAGCTATGGACCTCAAACGAACAATGAGCAGTTCTTC
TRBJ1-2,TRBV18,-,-,CASSLHPPGTNYGYTF,TGTGCCAGCTCACTCCATCCCCCAGGGACCAACTATGGCTACACCTTC
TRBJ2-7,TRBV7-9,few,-,CASSSSQYEQYF,TGTGCCAGCAGCTCGTCCCAATACGAGCAGTACTTC
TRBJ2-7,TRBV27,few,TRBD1,CASSFDGTVPYEQYF,TGTGCCAGCAGTTTTGATGGGACAGTGCCCTACGAGCAGTACTTC
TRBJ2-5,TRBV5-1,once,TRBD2,CASSLGTSSMDEQYF,TGCGCCAGCAGTTTGGGGACTAGCTCTATGGATGAGCAGTACTTC
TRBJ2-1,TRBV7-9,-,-,CASSSEPARGEHFF,TGTGCCAGCAGCTCAGAGCCAGCGCGGGGTGAGCACTTCTTC
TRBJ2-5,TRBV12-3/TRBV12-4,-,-,CASAPGEIGTQYF,TGTGCCAGCGCTCCCGGTGAGATCGGGACCCAGTACTTC
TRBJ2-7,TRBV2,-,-,CASSEGPITNYEQYF,TGTGCCAGCAGTGAAGGCCCCATTACGAATTACGAGCAGTACTTC
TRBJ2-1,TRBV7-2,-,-,CASSVGIFGNEQFF,TGTGCCAGCAGCGTCGGGATTTTCGGCAATGAGCAGTTCTTC
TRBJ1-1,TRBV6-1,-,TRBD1,CASSGGTGEAFF,TGTGCCAGCAGTGGAGGGACAGGGGAAGCTTTCTTT
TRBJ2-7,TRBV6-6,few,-,CASSYSAQNEQYF,TGTGCCAGCAGTTACTCTGCGCAGAACGAGCAGTACTTC
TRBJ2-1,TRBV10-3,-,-,CAISRGPGDGNEQFF,TGTGCCATCTCGAGGGGGCCGGGAGATGGAAATGAGCAGTTCTTC
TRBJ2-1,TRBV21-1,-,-,CASSKAGTLRLNEQFF,TGTGCCAGCAGCAAAGCGGGGACTCTCCGACTCAATGAGCAGTTCTTC
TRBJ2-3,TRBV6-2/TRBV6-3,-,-,CASSYRDFPSTDTQYF,TGTGCCAGCAGTTACCGGGACTTCCCTAGCACAGATACGCAGTATTTT
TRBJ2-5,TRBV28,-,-,CASSSLVVSETQYF,TGTGCCAGCAGTTCACTAGTTGTATCGGAGACCCAGTACTTC
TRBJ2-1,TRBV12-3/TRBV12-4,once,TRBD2,CASSRGGQETQFF,TGTGCCAGCAGCCGGGGGGGGCAAGAGACCCAGTTCTTC
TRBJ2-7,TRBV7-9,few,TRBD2,CASSSGEGTRGSYEQYF,TGTGCCAGCAGCTCCGGCGAGGGGACTAGGGGTTCCTACGAGCAGTACTTC
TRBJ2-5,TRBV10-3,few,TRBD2,CAISDPTGGSGQETQYF,TGTGCCATCAGTGATCCCACGGGCGGGAGCGGTCAAGAGACCCAGTACTTC